This entry describes one T cell receptor (beta chain). Its target is not known. In the same sample, other DNA sequences code for this CDR3. The entry originates in a study of CD8+ T cells in alopecia areata. Study results and limitations: Scalp clonality, together with expanded CD8+ clones among the top 100, fell significantly with tofacitinib. Persistence of many expanded lesional clones was seen in scalp and blood during tofacitinib. Mice showed TCR sharing more clearly than patients did, possibly owing to HLA.

RNA, once extracted, was reverse transcribed into cDNA for use as the sequencing template. The assay was immunoSEQ multiplex PCR, and TCRdb's table has in-frame clones only and misses some. Here the sample spans around 190,000 clones, about 60% being singletons. V lost 0 bases and J lost 0, with 7 bases in between. The germline V gene encodes CDR1 GTSNPN and CDR2 SVGIG (reference sequence). This CDR3 comprises 14 residues. Treatment noted: oral pan-JAK inhibitor, 5-10 mg twice daily. The receptor was derived from a human donor with alopecia areata. The chain uses TRBV30 and TRBJ2-3; D is perhaps TRBD2 (5 bases). The sequencing here drew on CD4+ T cells sorted from blood, taken at week 4, from a patient treated with tofacitinib. The CDR3 DNA is TGTGCCTGGAGTGTAGGCGGGAGCACAGATACGCAGTATTTT. Protein sequence: CAWSVGGSTDTQYF.